Below, 26 T cell receptor beta chains from the same sample are listed, as sequenced in a study of cytomegalovirus exposure and HLA in healthy donors. TCRdb's table, derived via immunoSEQ multiplex PCR, lists solely in-frame clones and lacks some. The sample shows more than 85,000 clones, about 95% of them seen only once. Sequencing was performed on PBMCs. Receptors originate from a woman younger than 30 in good health and CMV-seronegative.

The chain uses TRBV6-1 and TRBJ1-1; D is ambiguous. CDR1 is MNHNS, CDR2 SASEGT, per germline. V was cut by 0 bases and J by 11 bases, with 13 bases left in between. This CDR3 has 13 residues. The CDR3 protein is CASSEAEAGGAFF. CDR3 sequence (DNA): TGTGCCAGCAGTGAAGCTGAGGCAGGAGGCGCTTTCTTT.

This clone was recorded once. The chain is built from TRBV7-9 and TRBJ1-5; D gene ambiguous. With 4 bases removed from V and 0 bases from J, the gap between germline ends came to 16 bases. The CDR3 covers 17 residues. CDR1 and CDR2 from the germline V gene are SEHNR and FQNEAQ (reference sequence). DNA of the CDR3: TGTGCCAGCAGCTCCGGTCGTCCAAACTATAGCAATCAGCCCCAGCATTTT. Its translation is CASSSGRPNYSNQPQHF.

The chain carries TRBV5-1 and TRBJ2-1; TRBD1 is a possible D gene (5 bases). The CDR3 is made up of 13 amino acids. Germline-derived CDR1 and CDR2 are SGHRS and YFSETQ. V lost 4 bases and J 4 bases, leaving 9 bases between the germline ends. Here the CDR3 reads CASSEGVYNEQFF. The CDR3 DNA sequence: TGCGCCAGCAGCGAAGGGGTGTACAATGAGCAGTTCTTC.

This clone was observed at least ten times. V gene TRBV6-1 combines with J gene TRBJ2-6, with 7 positions matching TRBD1. V shed 6 bases and J 2 bases; nucleotides not matched to a gene: 4. Germline V gene data show CDR1 as MNHNS and CDR2 as SASEGT. The CDR3 has 15 amino acids. The CDR3 is CASSTGQTGANVLTF. The CDR3 nucleotides are TGTGCCAGCAGCACGGGACAGACTGGGGCCAACGTCCTGACTTTC.

This chain links TRBV6-1 with TRBJ1-5; D call uncertain. CDR3 length: 13 residues. Trimming shortened V by 2 bases and J by 4 bases, and 6 bases separated the two germline ends. CDR1 is MNHNS, CDR2 SASEGT, per germline. The CDR3 is CASSENLNQPQHF. The CDR3 nucleotides are TGTGCCAGCAGTGAAAACTTAAATCAGCCCCAGCATTTT.

The chain uses TRBV2 and TRBJ2-2; 8 positions agree with TRBD2. V dropped 10 bases and J dropped 0; count of bases not matched to a gene: 7. This CDR3 is 15 amino acids long. Per germline, CDR1 SNHLY and CDR2 FYNNEI. CDR3 region: CATVTSGANTGELFF. CDR3 DNA: TGTGCCACCGTTACTAGCGGAGCGAACACCGGGGAGCTGTTTTTT. Supplemented by reference TRBV2 and TRBJ2-2, the full variable domain reads EPEVTQTPSHQVTQMGQEVILRCVPISNHLYFYWYRQILGQKVEFLVSFYNNEISEKSEIFDDQFSVERPDGSNFTLKIRSTKLEDSAMYFCATVTSGANTGELFFGEGSRLTVL.

The chain uses TRBV6-4 and TRBJ2-5, with D possibly being TRBD2 (5 bases). Per the germline V gene, CDR1 is MRHNA and CDR2 is SNTAGT. V was cut by 0 bases and J by 4 bases, with 12 bases left in between. The CDR3 spans 15 residues. The CDR3 coding sequence is TGTGCCAGCAGTGACTCGGCGGGTGATGTAGAGACCCAGTACTTC. Amino acid sequence: CASSDSAGDVETQYF.

The CDR3 DNA sequence: TGTGCCAGTAGTCCCCCGCAGGGGCTAGGTATTCAGTACTTC. Its protein product is CASSPPQGLGIQYF. The V gene is TRBV19, the J gene TRBJ2-4, with D possibly matching TRBD1 (6 bases). V lost 5 bases and J lost 10, with 18 bases in between. CDR1 and CDR2 from the germline V gene are LNHDA and SQIVND (reference sequence). There are 14 residues in the CDR3.

This clone was counted only a few times. This chain joins TRBV25-1 and TRBJ1-2; unclear D gene. The CDR3 length is 15 residues. The ends were cut back, 4 bases at V and 3 bases at J, with 15 bases in the middle. Germline V lookup: CDR1 MGHDK, CDR2 SYGVNS. The CDR3 DNA sequence: TGTGCCAGCAGTGCCTACGGGGAAACCTACTATGGCTACACCTTC. Amino acid sequence: CASSAYGETYYGYTF.

This clone was detected once. The chain carries TRBV5-1 and TRBJ1-6; D is perhaps TRBD1 (6 bases). CDR3 length: 17 amino acids. The germline V and J ends were trimmed by 3 bases and 13 bases, with 26 bases remaining between them. Germline assignment: CDR1 SGHRS and CDR2 YFSETQ. The CDR3 region has the DNA TGCGCCAGCAGCTCAACACATCCAGACAGGTACTCTACCCCCCTCCACTTT. Protein product: CASSSTHPDRYSTPLHF. Looking up the rest from reference TRBV5-1 and TRBJ1-6 gives the full variable domain: KAGVTQTPRYLIKTRGQQVTLSCSPISGHRSVSWYQQTPGQGLQFLFEYFSETQRNKGNFPGRFSGRQFSNSRSEMNVSTLELGDSALYLCASSSTHPDRYSTPLHFGNGTRLTVT.

The chain uses TRBV11-1 and TRBJ2-1; TRBD2 might be the D (6 bases). Trimming took off 4 bases at V and 8 bases at J, with 18 bases between the two ends. Germline V CDR1 and CDR2: SGHAT, FQDESV (reference sequence). CDR3 length: 15 residues. As DNA, the CDR3 is TGTGCCAGCAGCTGGGGCCGAACGACGGGAGATGAGCAGTTCTTC. Translation gives CASSWGRTTGDEQFF.

CDR3: CASSGGADHRGGYYGYTF. As DNA, the CDR3 is TGCGCCAGCAGCGGAGGAGCGGACCACAGGGGTGGGTACTATGGCTACACCTTC. The chain couples TRBV5-1 to TRBJ1-2, with 7 bases fitting TRBD1. The junction had 18 bases not matched to a gene; V was cut back by 4 bases and J by 3 bases. Germline values: CDR1 SGHRS, CDR2 YFSETQ. The CDR3 runs to 18 residues.

The chain couples TRBV7-9 to TRBJ2-3; TRBD2 matches at 12 bases. The CDR3 has 16 amino acids. Per germline, CDR1 SEHNR and CDR2 FQNEAQ (reference sequence). V lost 1 base to trimming and J lost 10 bases; unmatched junction nucleotides: 9. CDR3 in amino acids: CASSLGPSGGESAQYF. The CDR3 DNA follows: TGTGCCAGCAGCTTAGGTCCTAGCGGGGGGGAATCGGCGCAGTATTTT.

The chain has TRBV5-1 and TRBJ2-1; no clear D gene. CDR1 and CDR2 from the germline V gene are SGHRS and YFSETQ. V lost 0 bases and J lost 6, with 16 bases in between. The CDR3 has 16 amino acids. CDR3 in DNA: TGCGCCAGCAGCTTGGCCTTAGTGATTGGTGCCAATGAGCAGTTCTTC. This codes for CASSLALVIGANEQFF.

CDR3: CASSLTLSGQGRGQFF. CDR3 in DNA: TGTGCCAGCAGCTTGACTCTCTCGGGACAGGGGAGAGGGCAGTTCTTC. V and J are TRBV5-5 and TRBJ2-1, with TRBD1 matching over 10 bases. Germline V gene sequence: CDR1 SGHKS, CDR2 YYEKEE (reference sequence). CDR3 size: 16 residues. V gave up 1 base and J gave up 12 bases; unmatched junction bases: 13.

This CDR3 is CASSLSGREETQYF. DNA for the CDR3: TGCGCCAGCAGCTTGAGCGGGAGGGAAGAGACCCAGTACTTC. This chain uses TRBV5-1 with TRBJ2-5, with 10 bases aligning to TRBD2. Germline lookup yields CDR1 SGHRS and CDR2 YFSETQ. V gave up 1 base and J gave up 3 bases; unmatched junction bases: 0. The CDR3 has 14 residues. The whole variable domain, filled in from reference TRBV5-1 and TRBJ2-5, reads KAGVTQTPRYLIKTRGQQVTLSCSPISGHRSVSWYQQTPGQGLQFLFEYFSETQRNKGNFPGRFSGRQFSNSRSEMNVSTLELGDSALYLCASSLSGREETQYFGPGTRLLVL.

The gene calls are TRBV29-1 and TRBJ2-1, with TRBD2 as a possible D gene (5 bases). CDR1 is SQVTM and CDR2 is ANQGSEA in the germline V gene. The V and J ends lost 3 bases and 3 bases respectively, with 9 bases between them. This CDR3 contains 13 residues. The CDR3 loop is CSVEPGNYNEQFF. In DNA form, the CDR3 reads TGCAGCGTTGAGCCGGGAAACTACAATGAGCAGTTCTTC.

The V call is TRBV30, the J call TRBJ2-7; TRBD2 matches at 10 bases. The CDR3 loop spans 16 amino acids. V lost 0 bases and J lost 3; bases outside the gene matches: 8. Germline CDR1 GTSNPN, CDR2 SVGIG (reference sequence). The CDR3 sequence: CAWSVLQGTSVYEQYF. CDR3 DNA: TGTGCCTGGAGTGTACTTCAGGGGACTAGCGTCTACGAGCAGTACTTC.

The chain joins TRBV5-1 to TRBJ2-3; TRBD2 matches 10 bases. With V trimmed by 4 bases and J by 0 bases, 5 bases remained unmatched. The length of the CDR3 is 16 residues. CDR1 is SGHRS, CDR2 YFSETQ, per germline. The CDR3 DNA sequence: TGCGCCAGCAGCCAGATGACTAGCGGGAGCACAGATACGCAGTATTTT. This sequence encodes CASSQMTSGSTDTQYF.

This clone was counted only a few times. This chain uses TRBV5-1 with TRBJ1-2, with 7 positions matching TRBD1. Germline trimming cut 4 bases from V and 5 bases from J; bases unmatched to any gene: 14. This CDR3 comprises 16 residues. The V gene's germline CDR1 is SGHRS and CDR2 YFSETQ. The CDR3 loop reads CASSPTGTAERYGYTF. The CDR3 nucleotides are TGCGCCAGCAGCCCCACCGGGACAGCAGAACGTTATGGCTACACCTTC.

This chain joins TRBV10-3 and TRBJ2-3; 9 bases are shared with TRBD2. Trimming removed 9 bases from V and 6 bases from J; junction bases left unmatched: 4. CDR1 and CDR2 from the germline V gene are ENHRY and SYGVKD. The length of the CDR3 is 12 residues. This CDR3 is CAISSGGDTQYF. The CDR3 coding sequence is TGTGCCATAAGTAGCGGGGGTGATACGCAGTATTTT.

V gene TRBV5-6 combines with J gene TRBJ2-7, with TRBD2 as a possible D gene (6 bases). V lost 0 bases, J lost 0 bases, and 19 bases lay in between. The CDR3 is 18 residues long. Germline assignment: CDR1 SGHDT and CDR2 YYEEEE. The chain's CDR3 is CASSLGLDWAGFSYEQYF. The CDR3 nucleotides read TGTGCCAGCAGCTTGGGATTGGATTGGGCGGGGTTCTCCTACGAGCAGTACTTC.

There are a few counts of this clone. The V and J genes are TRBV7-2 and TRBJ1-2; D is unclear. Trimming removed 3 bases from V and 8 bases from J, with 19 bases in between. Germline V gene sequence: CDR1 SGHTA, CDR2 FQGNSA. The CDR3 has 15 amino acids. CDR3 sequence (DNA): TGTGCCAGCAGCTTCTCAACAGAATACTTCTCGGGCTACACCTTC. The encoded protein is CASSFSTEYFSGYTF. The full variable domain, its missing parts supplied by reference TRBV7-2 and TRBJ1-2, is GAGVSQSPSNKVTEKGKDVELRCDPISGHTALYWYRQSLGQGLEFLIYFQGNSAPDKSGLPSDRFSAERTGGSVSTLTIQRTQQEDSAVYLCASSFSTEYFSGYTFGSGTRLTVV.

The chain employs TRBV6-1 and TRBJ2-7, with D tentatively TRBD1 (6 bases). The germline CDR1 and CDR2 sequences are MNHNS and SASEGT. The CDR3 covers 14 residues. The V end was cut by 4 bases, the J end by 2 bases, with 12 bases between. CDR3 residues: CASSADSWAYEQYF. CDR3 DNA sequence: TGTGCCAGCAGTGCGGACAGTTGGGCCTACGAGCAGTACTTC.

V gene TRBV6-5 combines with J gene TRBJ1-2; 7 positions agree with TRBD1. Unmatched junction bases numbered 5, after V lost 3 bases and J lost 4 bases. From germline, CDR1 is MNHEY and CDR2 SVGAGI. This CDR3 is built from 14 residues. CDR3 coding DNA: TGTGCCAGCAGTTATTCCGGGACAGTCTATGGCTACACCTTC. Translation: CASSYSGTVYGYTF.

The chain uses TRBV4-3 and TRBJ2-1, with D tentatively TRBD2 (7 bases). Trimming removed 5 bases from V and 7 bases from J, with 18 bases in between. The CDR3 is made up of 15 amino acids. Germline CDR1 LGHNA, CDR2 YSLEER. CDR3 in DNA: TGCGCCAGCAGCGCAGACCGGGGGGCGCAAAATGAGCAGTTCTTC. Its protein is CASSADRGAQNEQFF.